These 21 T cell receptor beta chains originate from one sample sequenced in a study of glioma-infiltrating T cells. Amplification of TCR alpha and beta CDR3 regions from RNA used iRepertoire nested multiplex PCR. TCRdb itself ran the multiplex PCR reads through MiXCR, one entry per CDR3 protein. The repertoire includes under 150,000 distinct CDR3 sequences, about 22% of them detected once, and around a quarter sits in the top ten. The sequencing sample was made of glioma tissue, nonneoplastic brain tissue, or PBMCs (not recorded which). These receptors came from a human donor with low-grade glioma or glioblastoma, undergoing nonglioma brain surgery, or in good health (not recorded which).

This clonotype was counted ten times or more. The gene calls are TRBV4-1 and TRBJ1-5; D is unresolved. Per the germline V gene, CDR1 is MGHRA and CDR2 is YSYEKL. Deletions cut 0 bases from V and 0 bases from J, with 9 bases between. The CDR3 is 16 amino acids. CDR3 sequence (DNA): TGCGCCAGCAGCCAAGATGAGGGTCCTAGCAATCAGCCCCAGCATTTT. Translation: CASSQDEGPSNQPQHF.

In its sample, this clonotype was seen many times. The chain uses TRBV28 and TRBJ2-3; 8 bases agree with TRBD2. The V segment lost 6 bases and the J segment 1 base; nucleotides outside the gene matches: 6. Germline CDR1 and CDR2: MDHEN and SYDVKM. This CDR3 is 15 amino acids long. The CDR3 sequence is CASSPAGGGTDTQYF. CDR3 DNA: TGTGCCAGCAGCCCGGCGGGGGGTGGCACAGATACGCAGTATTTT.

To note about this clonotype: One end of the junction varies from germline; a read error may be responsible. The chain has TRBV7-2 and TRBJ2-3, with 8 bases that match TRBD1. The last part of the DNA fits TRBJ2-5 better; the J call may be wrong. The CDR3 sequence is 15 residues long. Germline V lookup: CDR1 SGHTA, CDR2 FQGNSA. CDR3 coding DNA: TGTGCCAGCAGCCCATCGACAGGGGTATTCGAGATCCAGTACTTC. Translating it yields CASSPSTGVFEIQYF.

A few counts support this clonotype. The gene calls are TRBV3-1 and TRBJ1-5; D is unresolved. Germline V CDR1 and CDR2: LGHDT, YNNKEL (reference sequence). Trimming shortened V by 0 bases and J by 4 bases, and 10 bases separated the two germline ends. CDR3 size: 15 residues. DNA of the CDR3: TGTGCCAGCAGCCAAGATCTGGCGGCGAATCAGCCCCAGCATTTT. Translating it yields CASSQDLAANQPQHF. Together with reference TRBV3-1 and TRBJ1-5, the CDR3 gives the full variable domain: DTAVSQTPKYLVTQMGNDKSIKCEQNLGHDTMYWYKQDSKKFLKIMFSYNNKELIINETVPNRFSPKSPDKAHLNLHINSLELGDSAVYFCASSQDLAANQPQHFGDGTRLSIL.

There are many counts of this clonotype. The CDR3 bases are TGTGCCAGCAGTTACTCGACAGGGTGGAGCGCTGAAGCTTTCTTT. It yields the protein CASSYSTGWSAEAFF. The V gene is TRBV6-6, the J gene TRBJ1-1; 7 nucleotides match TRBD1. V lost 0 bases and J lost 6; bases outside the gene matches: 7. Germline CDR1 reads MNHNY; CDR2 reads SVGAGI (reference sequence). CDR3 size: 15 residues.

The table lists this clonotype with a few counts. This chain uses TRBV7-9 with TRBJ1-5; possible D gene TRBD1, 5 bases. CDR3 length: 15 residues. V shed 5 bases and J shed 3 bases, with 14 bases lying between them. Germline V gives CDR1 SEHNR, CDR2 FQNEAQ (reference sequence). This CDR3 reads CASSRDGEHNQPQHF. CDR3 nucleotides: TGTGCCAGCAGCCGGGACGGGGAGCACAATCAGCCCCAGCATTTT.

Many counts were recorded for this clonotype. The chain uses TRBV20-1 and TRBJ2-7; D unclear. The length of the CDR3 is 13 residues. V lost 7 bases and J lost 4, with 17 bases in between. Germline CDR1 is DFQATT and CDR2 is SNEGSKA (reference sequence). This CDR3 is CSGRSDDNYEQYV. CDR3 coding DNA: TGCAGTGGTCGGTCCGATGACAATTACGAGCAGTACGTC.

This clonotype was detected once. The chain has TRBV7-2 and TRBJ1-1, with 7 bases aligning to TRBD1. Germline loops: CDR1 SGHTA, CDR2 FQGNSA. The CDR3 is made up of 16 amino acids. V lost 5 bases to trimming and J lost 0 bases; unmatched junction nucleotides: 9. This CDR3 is CASSLRQGGVNTEAFF. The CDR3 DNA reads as TGTGCCAGCAGCCTGAGACAGGGAGGCGTGAACACTGAAGCTTTCTTT. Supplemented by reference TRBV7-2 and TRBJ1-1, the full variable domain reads GAGVSQSPSNKVTEKGKDVELRCDPISGHTALYWYRQSLGQGLEFLIYFQGNSAPDKSGLPSDRFSAERTGGSVSTLTIQRTQQEDSAVYLCASSLRQGGVNTEAFFGQGTRLTVV.

The CDR3 coding sequence is TGTGCCAGTAGTATAGGACAGGGCTATTCACCCCTCCACTTT. This translates into CASSIGQGYSPLHF. The genes are TRBV19 and TRBJ1-6; 7 bases fit TRBD1. Germline loops: CDR1 LNHDA, CDR2 SQIVND (reference sequence). The CDR3 runs 14 residues. V dropped 1 base and J dropped 8; count of bases not matched to a gene: 2.

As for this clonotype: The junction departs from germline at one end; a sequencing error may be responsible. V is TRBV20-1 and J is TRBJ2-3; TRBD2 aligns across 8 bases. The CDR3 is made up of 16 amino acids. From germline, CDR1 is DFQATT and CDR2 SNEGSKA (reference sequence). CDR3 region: CNARDLGGGSTDTQYF. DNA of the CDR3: TGCAATGCTAGAGATCTTGGCGGGGGGAGCACAGATACGCAGTATTTT.

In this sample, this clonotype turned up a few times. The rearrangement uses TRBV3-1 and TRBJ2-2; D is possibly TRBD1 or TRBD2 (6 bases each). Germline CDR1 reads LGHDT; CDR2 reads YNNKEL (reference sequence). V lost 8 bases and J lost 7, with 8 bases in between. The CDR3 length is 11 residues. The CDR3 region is CASRGRGELFF. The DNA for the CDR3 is TGTGCCAGCCGGGGGCGCGGGGAGCTGTTTTTT.

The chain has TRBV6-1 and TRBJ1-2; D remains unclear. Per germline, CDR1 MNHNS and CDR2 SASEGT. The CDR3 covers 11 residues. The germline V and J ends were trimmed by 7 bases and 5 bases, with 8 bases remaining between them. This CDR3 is CASTLDYGYTF. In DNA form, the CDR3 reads TGTGCCAGCACCTTGGATTATGGCTACACCTTC.

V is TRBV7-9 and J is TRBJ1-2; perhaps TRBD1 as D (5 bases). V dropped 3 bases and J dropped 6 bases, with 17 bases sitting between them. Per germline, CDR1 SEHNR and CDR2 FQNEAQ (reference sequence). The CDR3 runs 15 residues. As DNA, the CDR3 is TGTGCCAGCAGCTTGGCAGGGACGGGTAGAGATGGCTACACCTTC. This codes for CASSLAGTGRDGYTF.

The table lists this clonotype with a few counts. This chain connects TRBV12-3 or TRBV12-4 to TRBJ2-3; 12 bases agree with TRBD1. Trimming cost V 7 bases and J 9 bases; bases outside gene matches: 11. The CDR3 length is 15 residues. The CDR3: CASTERDRGLGTQYF. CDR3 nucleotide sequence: TGTGCCAGCACCGAGCGGGACAGGGGGCTAGGGACGCAGTATTTT.

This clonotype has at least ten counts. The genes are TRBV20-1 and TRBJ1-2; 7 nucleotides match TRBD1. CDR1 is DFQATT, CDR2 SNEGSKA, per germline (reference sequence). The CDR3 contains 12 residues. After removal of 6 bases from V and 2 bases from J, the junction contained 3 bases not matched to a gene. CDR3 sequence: CSADRVNYGYTF. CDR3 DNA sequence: TGCAGTGCCGACAGGGTAAACTATGGCTACACCTTC.

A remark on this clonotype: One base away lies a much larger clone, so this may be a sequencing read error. The chain's CDR3 is CASSYPRIYEQYV. CDR3 coding DNA: TGTGCCAGCAGTTACCCTCGGATCTACGAGCAGTACGTC. This chain uses TRBV6-5 with TRBJ2-7, with unresolved D. Trimming took off 2 bases at V and 3 bases at J, with 8 bases between the two ends. The germline CDR1 and CDR2 sequences are MNHEY and SVGAGI. This CDR3 is 13 amino acids long.

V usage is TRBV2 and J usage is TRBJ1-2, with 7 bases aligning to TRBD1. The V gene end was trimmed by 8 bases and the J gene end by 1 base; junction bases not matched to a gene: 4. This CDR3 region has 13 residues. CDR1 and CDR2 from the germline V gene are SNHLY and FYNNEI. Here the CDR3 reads CASARDSNYGYTF. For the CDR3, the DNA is TGTGCCAGCGCCCGGGACAGTAACTATGGCTACACCTTC.

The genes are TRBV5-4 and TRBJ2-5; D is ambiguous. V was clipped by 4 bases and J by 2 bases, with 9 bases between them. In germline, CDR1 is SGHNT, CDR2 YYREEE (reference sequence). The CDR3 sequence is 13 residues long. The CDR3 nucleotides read TGTGCCAGCAGCAGGACGCAGCAAGAGACCCAGTACTTC. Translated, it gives CASSRTQQETQYF.

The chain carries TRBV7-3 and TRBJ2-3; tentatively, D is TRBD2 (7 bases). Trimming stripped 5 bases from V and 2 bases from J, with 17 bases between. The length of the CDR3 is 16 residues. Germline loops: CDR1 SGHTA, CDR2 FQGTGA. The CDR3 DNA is TGTGCCAGCAGCCGAGGGGGGGGACTACCCACAGATACGCAGTATTTT. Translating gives CASSRGGGLPTDTQYF.

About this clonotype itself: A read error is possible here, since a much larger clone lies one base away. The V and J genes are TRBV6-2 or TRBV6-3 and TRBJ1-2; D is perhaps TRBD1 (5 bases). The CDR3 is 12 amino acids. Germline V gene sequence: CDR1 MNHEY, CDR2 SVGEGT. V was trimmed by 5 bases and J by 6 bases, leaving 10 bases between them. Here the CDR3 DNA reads TGTGCCAGCAGTGCGGGGGGAGATGGCTACACCTTC. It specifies CASSAGGDGYTF.

For the CDR3, the DNA is TGCAGTGCTAGAGAGACAGGGGGCGACTATGGCTACACCTTC. It is translated as CSARETGGDYGYTF. J is TRBJ1-2 and V is TRBV20-1, with 10 bases matching TRBD1. The CDR3 has 14 amino acids. J was trimmed by 3 bases and V by 0 bases; bases with no gene match: 1. Germline V CDR1 and CDR2: DFQATT, SNEGSKA (reference sequence).